This T cell receptor beta chain was identified during a study of blood T cell repertoires in COVID-19. About the research overall: T cells, B-cell-depleted T cells, or PBMCs provided the cDNA or gDNA that served as material.

The germline V gene encodes CDR1 LGHNA and CDR2 YSLEER. The CDR3 has 16 amino acids. V shed 0 bases and J shed 0 bases, with 9 bases lying between them. Clones were sequenced by immunoSEQ multiplex PCR, and TCRdb holds only the in-frame ones, with some missing. The sample shows roughly 120,000 clones, roughly 85% of them seen only once. V is TRBV4-3 and J is TRBJ1-5; D gene uncertain. The sequencing input was peripheral blood. This receptor was obtained from a man aged 35-49 years with acute or convalescent COVID-19. The CDR3 DNA sequence: TGCGCCAGCAGCCAAGACAGGCGCAGTAGCAATCAGCCCCAGCATTTT. Translated, it gives CASSQDRRSSNQPQHF.